The next 16 T cell receptor beta chains were all read from a single sample in a study of OX40 agonist ivuxolimab in advanced cancers. The protocol was immunoSEQ multiplex PCR, while the TCRdb copy is restricted to in-frame clones and leaves out a portion. The repertoire includes about 74,000 clones, around 84% of them detected once, and 6.6% sits in the top ten. The sequenced sample was CD4+ or CD8+ T cells sorted from blood, obtained in a trial of the OX40 agonist ivuxolimab. The source is an adult with an advanced solid tumor such as melanoma, head and neck, liver or kidney cancer.

This chain uses TRBV7-9 with TRBJ2-1; 8 nucleotides line up with TRBD1. The V and J ends lost 6 bases and 7 bases, in that order; junction bases with no gene match: 17. CDR3 length: 17 residues. CDR1 is SEHNR, CDR2 FQNEAQ, per germline (reference sequence). The CDR3 sequence is CASSLPLRRQGWNEQFF. CDR3 DNA: TGTGCCAGCAGTTTACCCCTACGTCGACAGGGGTGGAATGAGCAGTTCTTC.

CDR3 nucleotide sequence: TGTGCCAGCAGCCCTCCAGGGAATCCCCTCTACGAGCAGTACGTC. Translated: CASSPPGNPLYEQYV. The rearrangement joins TRBV7-8 to TRBJ2-7; TRBD1 might be the D (5 bases). Germline loops: CDR1 SGHVS, CDR2 FQNEAQ. This CDR3 spans 15 amino acids. The V end lost 5 bases, the J end lost 3 bases, and 17 bases lay between the germline ends.

A few counts support this clone. This rearrangement joins TRBV29-1 to TRBJ1-5; D ambiguous. The ends were cut back, 1 base at V and 2 bases at J, with 6 bases in the middle. This CDR3 comprises 13 residues. Germline V gives CDR1 SQVTM, CDR2 ANQGSEA. CDR3 nucleotide sequence: TGCAGCGTTGAAGCAGGCGGCAATCAGCCCCAGCATTTT. Its protein is CSVEAGGNQPQHF.

Points on this clone: One end of the junction does not line up with germline, which may come from a read error. The genes are TRBV7-7 and TRBJ2-5; 14 bases agree with TRBD2. The CDR3 has 15 residues. Germline CDR1 SSHAT, CDR2 FNYEAQ (reference sequence). In nucleotides, the CDR3 is TGTGCTAGCAGCCCGGGACTAGCGGGGGTGGAGACCCAGTACTTC. Its protein product is CASSPGLAGVETQYF.

The V and J genes are TRBV6-4 and TRBJ2-2, with D perhaps TRBD1 (5 bases). This CDR3 is 15 amino acids long. V was shortened by 2 bases and J by 5 bases, with 12 bases between the two germline ends. Germline V gene data show CDR1 as MRHNA and CDR2 as SNTAGT. The CDR3: CASSDQGFRTGELFF. CDR3 bases: TGTGCCAGCAGTGACCAGGGATTTAGGACCGGGGAGCTGTTTTTT.

The chain uses TRBV27 and TRBJ2-1; TRBD2 matches 11 bases. V trimming: 5 bases; J trimming: 6 bases; junction bases outside the gene matches: 6. Germline CDR1 reads MNHEY; CDR2 reads SMNVEV (reference sequence). The CDR3 extends over 15 amino acids. The CDR3 here is CASSDTGTSGNEQFF. The CDR3 DNA follows: TGTGCCAGCAGTGATACCGGGACTAGCGGCAATGAGCAGTTCTTC.

The CDR3 reads CASSTRGQGFSEAFF. Written as DNA, the CDR3 is TGTGCCAGCAGCACCAGGGGACAGGGGTTCTCTGAAGCTTTCTTT. V and J are TRBV7-2 and TRBJ1-1; 10 bases are shared with TRBD1. Germline CDR1 SGHTA, CDR2 FQGNSA. The V gene end was trimmed by 5 bases and the J gene end by 6 bases; junction bases not matched to a gene: 9. This CDR3 region has 15 residues.

This clone was observed a handful of times. The chain carries TRBV6-5 and TRBJ1-3; TRBD1 might be the D (6 bases). V gave up 4 bases and J gave up 3 bases, with 13 bases separating them. CDR1 and CDR2 from the germline V gene are MNHEY and SVGAGI. The CDR3 sequence is 15 residues long. The CDR3 is CASSFGQPSGNTIYF. The CDR3 DNA sequence: TGTGCCAGCAGTTTCGGACAGCCAAGTGGAAACACCATATATTTT.

There are a few counts of this clone. The chain carries TRBV28 and TRBJ2-1, with 10 bases identical to TRBD1. Trimming removed 9 bases from V and 2 bases from J; junction bases left unmatched: 10. This CDR3 region has 16 residues. The germline gives CDR1 MDHEN, CDR2 SYDVKM. The CDR3 is CASSPGQGTPYNEQFF. CDR3 nucleotides: TGTGCCAGTTCGCCGGGACAGGGGACTCCCTACAATGAGCAGTTCTTC.

The chain uses TRBV7-2 and TRBJ2-3, with 10 bases aligning to TRBD2. Germline V gene data show CDR1 as SGHTA and CDR2 as FQGNSA. This CDR3 spans 17 amino acids. Germline trimming cut 3 bases from V and 2 bases from J; bases unmatched to any gene: 8. CDR3 in DNA: TGTGCCAGCAGCTTCCCTCTAGCGGGAGCTTCCACAGATACGCAGTATTTT. Its protein is CASSFPLAGASTDTQYF.

CDR3 region: CRMTVKNIQYF. The CDR3 nucleotides are TGCAGAATGACGGTTAAAAACATTCAGTACTTC. The rearrangement joins TRBV20-1 to TRBJ2-4; D call uncertain. The CDR3 is 11 residues long. The germline V gene has CDR1 DFQATT and CDR2 SNEGSKA (reference sequence).

Turning to this clone: A much larger clone sits a single nucleotide away, making a read error possible. The V call is TRBV6-5, the J call TRBJ1-1; 9 positions agree with TRBD1. CDR3 length: 14 residues. Germline V gene sequence: CDR1 MNHEY, CDR2 SVGAGI. V lost 5 bases, J lost 9 bases, and 10 bases stayed unmatched. The CDR3 coding sequence is TGTGCCAGCAGTAAACACGGGACAGGGAATAAAGCTTTCTTT. Its protein is CASSKHGTGNKAFF.

The chain links TRBV25-1 to TRBJ2-3, with D possibly being TRBD1 (5 bases). This CDR3 has 15 amino acids. The germline gives CDR1 MGHDK, CDR2 SYGVNS. Trimming removed 6 bases from V and 3 bases from J, with 16 bases in between. This chain's CDR3 is CASSKPGPGTDTQYF. The CDR3 DNA reads as TGTGCCAGCAGCAAGCCAGGGCCAGGTACAGATACGCAGTATTTT.

CDR3 loop: CASSLTGEGNEQFF. The CDR3 region has the DNA TGCGCCAGCAGCTTAACCGGGGAGGGGAATGAGCAGTTCTTC. V gene TRBV5-1 combines with J gene TRBJ2-1; 7 bases are a match to TRBD2. J gave up 7 bases and V 2 bases, and 6 bases lay outside the gene matches. The length of the CDR3 is 14 residues. The germline V gene has CDR1 SGHRS and CDR2 YFSETQ.

The CDR3 sequence: CASSLDLNEQFF. CDR3 nucleotides: TGTGCCAGCAGCTTAGACCTTAATGAGCAGTTCTTC. This chain connects TRBV7-2 to TRBJ2-1; D gene ambiguous. This CDR3 region has 12 residues. Germline CDR1 reads SGHTA; CDR2 reads FQGNSA. Trimming took off 1 base at V and 7 bases at J, with 5 bases between the two ends.

This clone was detected a few times. V gene TRBV7-9 combines with J gene TRBJ1-1, with TRBD1 identical over 8 bases. Germline CDR1 is SEHNR and CDR2 is FQNEAQ (reference sequence). V trimming: 5 bases; J trimming: 2 bases; junction bases outside the gene matches: 7. The CDR3 is made up of 15 amino acids. The CDR3 is CASSHGTGGNTEAFF. The DNA for the CDR3 is TGTGCCAGCAGCCACGGGACAGGAGGAAACACTGAAGCTTTCTTT.